This T cell receptor (beta chain) stems from a study of cytomegalovirus exposure and HLA in healthy donors. The wider study: The Caucasian-associated ancestry cluster contained approximately 81% of the roughly 390 genotyped donors.

Both 60 Vbeta primers and 13 Jbeta primers went into the PCR. Produced via immunoSEQ multiplex PCR; TCRdb's table is partial and in-frame only. The data show about 120,000 clones, 50% to 65% seen once. The germline V gene encodes CDR1 MNHEY and CDR2 SVGAGI. Trimming left V 0 bases short and J 1 base short, with 7 bases between. The CDR3 runs to 15 residues. V gene TRBV6-5 combines with J gene TRBJ1-5; possibly TRBD1 for D (6 bases). The sequence was obtained from a man aged 35 to 55 in good health and CMV-seropositive. Sample: PBMCs. The DNA of the CDR3 is TGTGCCAGCAGTTACTCCCAGGGGAGCAATCAGCCCCAGCATTTT. As protein: CASSYSQGSNQPQHF.